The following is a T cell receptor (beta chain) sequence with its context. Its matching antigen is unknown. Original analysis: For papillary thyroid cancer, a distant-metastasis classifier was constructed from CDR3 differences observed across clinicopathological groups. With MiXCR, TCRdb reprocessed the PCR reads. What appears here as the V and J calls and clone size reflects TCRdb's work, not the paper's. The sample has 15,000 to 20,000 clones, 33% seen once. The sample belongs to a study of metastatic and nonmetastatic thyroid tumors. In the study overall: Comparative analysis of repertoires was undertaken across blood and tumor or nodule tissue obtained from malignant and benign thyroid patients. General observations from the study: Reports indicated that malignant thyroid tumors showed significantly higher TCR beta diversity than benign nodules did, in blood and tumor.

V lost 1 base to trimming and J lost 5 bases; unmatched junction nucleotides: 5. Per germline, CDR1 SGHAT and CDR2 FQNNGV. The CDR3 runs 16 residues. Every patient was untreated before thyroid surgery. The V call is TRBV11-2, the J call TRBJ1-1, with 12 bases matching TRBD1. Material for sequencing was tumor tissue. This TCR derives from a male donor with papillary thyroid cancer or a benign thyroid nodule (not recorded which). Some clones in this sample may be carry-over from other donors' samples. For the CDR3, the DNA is TGTGCCAGCAGCTTAGGCGGGACAGGGGGCGCGACTGAAGCTTTCTTT. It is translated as CASSLGGTGGATEAFF.